The source of this T cell receptor beta chain is a study of shared clonotypes between healthy human individuals (dated by TCRdb to 2020 to 2022). Context from the whole study: The cohort included three men and a couple of women between 18 and 49 years of age. Per donor, three plates each were used for CD4 naive and CD4 memory, two for CD8 naive, and one for CD8 memory. The study deeply sequenced blood TCR repertoires of about 5 healthy adults to estimate repertoire size and the extent of clonotype sharing between individuals. Different laboratories and diverse techniques were used to prepare libraries and sequence TCR repertoires, to increase sequencing depth and limit assay-specific biases. Per donor, leukapheresis produced somewhere between about 0.85 and 10 billion PBMCs. Overall study results and their limits: The genetic and exposure-history diversity represented was limited by the small number of donors. Pairwise subsampling indicated that sequencing depth was expected to affect the degree of clonotype sharing among donors. Higher generation probabilities were observed for clonotypes shared by all four sorted-subset donors than for non-shared clonotypes. Rarefaction of sorted-subset datasets indicated incomplete sequencing despite the large sequencing depth. Approximately 4.8% of naive CD4, more than 3% of naive CD8, around 2.3% of memory CD4, and more than 0.35% of memory CD8 clonotypes were shared across several donors. Only blood was sampled, and tissue TCR repertoires likely differ from those in blood. Estimated clonotype richness was generally larger for naive than for memory subsets.

Concerning this clone itself: Its recognized antigen is unknown. The input lacks base qualities; no much larger clone sits a single base away.

Using the deep immunoSEQ assay, multiplex PCR amplified TCR CDR3 regions from genomic DNA. Genomic DNA extracted from each cell subset was distributed evenly over all wells of several immunoSEQ 96-well plates, and each plate served as one replicate. For sorted subsets, each replicate PCR was loaded with 150 to 250 ng genomic DNA, equivalent to 25,000 to 35,000 T cell genomes. The purified libraries were quantified using a Qubit 3.0 fluorometer, sized with a Bioanalyzer 2100, and then quantified again using the KAPA Library Quantification kit. A separate single-read 150-cycle Illumina NextSeq 550 flow cell was used to sequence each immunoSEQ 96-well plate. As for the authors' bioinformatics: The immunoSEQ output contained only junctional sequences without quality scores, so filtering could not match that applied to full-length reads. Sequences were annotated with PyIR, a Python wrapper for IgBLAST v1.9, and V/J genes and CDR3 were assigned using IMGT germline references. Reads were removed for weak V/J assignments (E-value above 1e-6), missing CDR3, stop codons, out-of-frame junctions, or ambiguous translated residues. V3J clonotypes were defined as sequences sharing the same inferred V gene, J gene, and CDR3 amino acid sequence. To compute the percentage overlap between repertoires, the number of shared unique clonotypes was divided by the size of the smaller repertoire. Three approaches were used to assess repertoire richness: RTK rarefaction, the Chao1 estimator, and Recon v2.1 estimates of unobserved clonotypes. For all TCRbeta clonotypes obtained by the gDNA method from a handful of donors, generation probabilities were computed with OLGA. TCRdb holds this immuneACCESS table with in-frame rearrangements only. Some clones are missing; in checked studies, unresolved V genes explain under half, and the rest has no known cause. V and J calls and clone size are as listed in that table; D and trimming were resolved from the DNA. For this sample the table gives millions of clones, of which over 85% were detected only once. The ten largest account for around 0.14% of the sample.

Donors were healthy HIV-negative adults with no recently reported acute infections or vaccinations. Every donor was a Caucasian adult living in Nashville, Tennessee, USA. Magnetic negative selection was used to enrich CD4+ T cells, after which naive cells were positively selected on CD45RA and the negative fraction became the memory subset. Blood was obtained by leukapheresis, after which PBMCs were separated by Ficoll-Histopaque density gradient centrifugation and cryopreserved in liquid nitrogen vapor phase. Analytical flow cytometry was used to check the purity and quantity of every magnetically sorted T cell population. Each sorted fraction had its genomic DNA isolated and then quantified by UV absorbance on a Nanodrop 2000c. V loses 0 bases, J loses 2 bases, and the germline ends lie 13 bases apart. The germline V gene encodes CDR1 SGHRS and CDR2 YFSETQ. The CDR3 holds 16 amino acids from the cysteine to the phenylalanine. Only the CDR3 portion is preserved as DNA: 48 bases, with reading frame beginning at the first base.

The TCR sequence derives from a man aged 18 to 29 in good health. This receptor chain uses TRBV5-1 and TRBJ2-3, with no D gene named confidently. Sequenced input: naive CD4+ T cells sorted from blood. Taken with the paper, the label for cell subset or site translates to: CD45RA+ positively selected. The DNA sequence is given as TGCGCCAGCAGCTTGGAAGGGATTAGCCACACAGATACGCAGTATTTT. This is translated as CASSLEGISHTDTQYF.